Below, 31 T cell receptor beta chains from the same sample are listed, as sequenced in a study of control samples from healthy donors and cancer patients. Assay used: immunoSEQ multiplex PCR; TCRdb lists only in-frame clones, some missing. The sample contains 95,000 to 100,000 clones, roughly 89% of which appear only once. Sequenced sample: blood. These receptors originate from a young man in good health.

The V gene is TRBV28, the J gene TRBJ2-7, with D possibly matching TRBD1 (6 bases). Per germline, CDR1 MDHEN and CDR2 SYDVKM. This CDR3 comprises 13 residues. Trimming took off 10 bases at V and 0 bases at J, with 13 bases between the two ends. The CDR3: CATRGSSSYEQYF. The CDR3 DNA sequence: TGTGCCACCAGGGGCTCGAGCTCCTACGAGCAGTACTTC.

CDR3 coding DNA: TGTGCCAGCAGCGAGACTCGGGGGACCCTCAACACCGGGGAGCTGTTTTTT. Its translation is CASSETRGTLNTGELFF. The chain couples TRBV9 to TRBJ2-2; a possible D gene is TRBD2 (6 bases). Germline assignment: CDR1 SGDLS and CDR2 YYNGEE. V dropped 3 bases and J dropped 2 bases, with 17 bases sitting between them. This CDR3 is 17 amino acids long.

In DNA, the CDR3 is TGTGCCACCAGTGATTCTGTGGGACAAGAAGTCGGAAAACTGTTTTTT. Protein: CATSDSVGQEVGKLFF. The chain uses TRBV24-1 and TRBJ1-4, with D possibly being TRBD1 (6 bases). The CDR3 is made up of 16 amino acids. Trimming shortened V by 2 bases and J by 10 bases, and 19 bases separated the two germline ends. Germline values: CDR1 KGHDR, CDR2 SFDVKD.

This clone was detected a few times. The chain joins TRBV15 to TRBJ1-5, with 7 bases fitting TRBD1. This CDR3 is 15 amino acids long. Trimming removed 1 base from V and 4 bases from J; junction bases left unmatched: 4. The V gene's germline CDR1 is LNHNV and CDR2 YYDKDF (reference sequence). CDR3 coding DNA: TGTGCCACCAGCAGAGGGGGGACAGTAAATCAGCCCCAGCATTTT. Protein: CATSRGGTVNQPQHF.

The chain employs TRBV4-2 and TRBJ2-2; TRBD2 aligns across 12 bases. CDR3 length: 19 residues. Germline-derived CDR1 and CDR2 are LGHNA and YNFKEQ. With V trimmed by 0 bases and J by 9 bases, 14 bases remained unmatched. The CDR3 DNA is TGTGCCAGCAGCCAAGATTACCCCCTACTAGCGGGAGGTCACTGGGAGCTGTTTTTT. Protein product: CASSQDYPLLAGGHWELFF.

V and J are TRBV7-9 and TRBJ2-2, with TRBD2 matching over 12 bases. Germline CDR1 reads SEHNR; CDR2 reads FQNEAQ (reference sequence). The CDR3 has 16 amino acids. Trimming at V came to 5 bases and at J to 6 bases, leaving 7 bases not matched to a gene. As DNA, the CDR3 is TGTGCCAGCAGCCCCCGGACTAGCGGGAATGCCGGGGAGCTGTTTTTT. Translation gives CASSPRTSGNAGELFF. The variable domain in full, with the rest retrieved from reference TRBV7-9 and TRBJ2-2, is DTGVSQNPRHKITKRGQNVTFRCDPISEHNRLYWYRQTLGQGPEFLTYFQNEAQLEKSRLLSDRFSAERPKGSFSTLEIQRTEQGDSAMYLCASSPRTSGNAGELFFGEGSRLTVL.

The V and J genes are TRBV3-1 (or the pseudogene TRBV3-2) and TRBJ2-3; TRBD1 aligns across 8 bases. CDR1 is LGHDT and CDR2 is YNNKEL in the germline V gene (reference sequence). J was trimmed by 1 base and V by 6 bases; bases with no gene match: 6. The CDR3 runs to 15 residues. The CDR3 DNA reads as TGTGCCAGCAGTATCGGACAGGGCGGCACAGATACGCAGTATTTT. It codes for CASSIGQGGTDTQYF.

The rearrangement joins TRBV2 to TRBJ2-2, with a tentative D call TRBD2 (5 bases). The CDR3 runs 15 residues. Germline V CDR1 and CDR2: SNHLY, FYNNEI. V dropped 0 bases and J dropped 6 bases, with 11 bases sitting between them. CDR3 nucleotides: TGTGCCAGCAGTGAAGCTATCGGGATGGCCGGGGAGCTGTTTTTT. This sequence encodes CASSEAIGMAGELFF.

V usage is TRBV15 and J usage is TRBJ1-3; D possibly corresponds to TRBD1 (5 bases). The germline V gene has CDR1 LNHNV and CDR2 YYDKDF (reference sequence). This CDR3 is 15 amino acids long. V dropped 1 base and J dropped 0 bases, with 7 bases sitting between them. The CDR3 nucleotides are TGTGCCACCAGCAGAGTGGGGGACTCTGGAAACACCATATATTTT. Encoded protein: CATSRVGDSGNTIYF.

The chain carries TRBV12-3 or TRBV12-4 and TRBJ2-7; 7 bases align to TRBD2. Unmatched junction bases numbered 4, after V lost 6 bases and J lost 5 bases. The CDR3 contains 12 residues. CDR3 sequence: CASSKTSHEQYF. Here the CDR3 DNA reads TGTGCCAGCAGCAAGACTAGCCACGAGCAGTACTTC.

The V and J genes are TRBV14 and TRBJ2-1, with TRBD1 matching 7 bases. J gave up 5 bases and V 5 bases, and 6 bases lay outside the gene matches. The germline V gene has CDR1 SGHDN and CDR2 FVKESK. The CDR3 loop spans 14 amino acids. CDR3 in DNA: TGTGCCAGCAGCAATTACAGGGGCAACAATGAGCAGTTCTTC. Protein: CASSNYRGNNEQFF. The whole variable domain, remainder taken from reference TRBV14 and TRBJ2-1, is EAGVTQFPSHSVIEKGQTVTLRCDPISGHDNLYWYRRVMGKEIKFLLHFVKESKQDESGMPNNRFLAERTGGTYSTLKVQPAELEDSGVYFCASSNYRGNNEQFFGPGTRLTVL.

The DNA for the CDR3 is TGTGCCAGCCGCGGACGTAACATGAACACTGAAGCTTTCTTT. Protein: CASRGRNMNTEAFF. The chain couples TRBV2 to TRBJ1-1; D gene ambiguous. The CDR3 consists of 14 residues. V shed 8 bases and J shed 0 bases, with 13 bases lying between them. Germline V CDR1 and CDR2: SNHLY, FYNNEI. Complete variable domain (other parts from reference TRBV2 and TRBJ1-1): EPEVTQTPSHQVTQMGQEVILRCVPISNHLYFYWYRQILGQKVEFLVSFYNNEISEKSEIFDDQFSVERPDGSNFTLKIRSTKLEDSAMYFCASRGRNMNTEAFFGQGTRLTVV.

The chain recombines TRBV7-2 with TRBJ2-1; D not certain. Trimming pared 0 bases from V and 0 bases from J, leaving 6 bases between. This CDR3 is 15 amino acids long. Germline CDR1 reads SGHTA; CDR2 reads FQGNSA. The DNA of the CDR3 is TGTGCCAGCAGCTTAGCAGGGATCTCCTACAATGAGCAGTTCTTC. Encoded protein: CASSLAGISYNEQFF.

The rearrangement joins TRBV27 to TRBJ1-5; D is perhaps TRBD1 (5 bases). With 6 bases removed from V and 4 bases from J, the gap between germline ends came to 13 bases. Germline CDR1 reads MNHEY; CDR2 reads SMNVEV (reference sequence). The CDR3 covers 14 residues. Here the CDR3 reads CASSGGRTNQPQHF. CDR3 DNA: TGTGCCAGCAGCGGGGGTAGAACGAATCAGCCCCAGCATTTT.

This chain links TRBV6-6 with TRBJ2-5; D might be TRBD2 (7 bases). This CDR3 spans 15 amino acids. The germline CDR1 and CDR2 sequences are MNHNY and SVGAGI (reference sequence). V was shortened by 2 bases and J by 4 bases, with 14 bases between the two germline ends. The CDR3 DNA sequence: TGTGCCAGCAGTTACGGGGGGGCAGTGGGAGAGACCCAGTACTTC. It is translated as CASSYGGAVGETQYF.

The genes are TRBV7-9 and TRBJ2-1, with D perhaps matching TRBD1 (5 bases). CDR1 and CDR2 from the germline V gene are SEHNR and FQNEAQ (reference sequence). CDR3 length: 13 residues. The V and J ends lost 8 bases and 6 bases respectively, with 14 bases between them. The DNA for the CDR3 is TGTGCCAGCGGACAACAGGAGCTCAATGAGCAGTTCTTC. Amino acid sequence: CASGQQELNEQFF.

CDR3 sequence: CASSTGQVGDEQYF. Written as DNA, the CDR3 is TGTGCCAGTAGTACCGGACAGGTAGGAGACGAGCAGTACTTC. The rearrangement uses TRBV19 and TRBJ2-7; TRBD1 matches 7 bases. J gave up 5 bases and V 4 bases, and 8 bases lay outside the gene matches. Germline CDR1 and CDR2: LNHDA and SQIVND (reference sequence). This CDR3 is 14 amino acids long.

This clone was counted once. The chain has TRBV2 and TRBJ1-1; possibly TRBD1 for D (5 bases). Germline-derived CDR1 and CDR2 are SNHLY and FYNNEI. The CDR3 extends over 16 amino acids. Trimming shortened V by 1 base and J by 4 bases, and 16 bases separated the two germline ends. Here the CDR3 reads CASSEGLWGGTTEAFF. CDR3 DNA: TGTGCCAGCAGTGAAGGGCTATGGGGTGGGACCACTGAAGCTTTCTTT.

The CDR3 DNA follows: TGTGCCATCAGTGAGTTGAGAAGTGGGACGGGAGACACTGAAGCTTTCTTT. As protein: CAISELRSGTGDTEAFF. The J gene is TRBJ1-1, the V gene TRBV10-3; tentative D call: TRBD1 (5 bases). The V end lost 1 base, the J end lost 3 bases, and 18 bases lay between the germline ends. The V gene's germline CDR1 is ENHRY and CDR2 SYGVKD. CDR3 length equals 17 residues.

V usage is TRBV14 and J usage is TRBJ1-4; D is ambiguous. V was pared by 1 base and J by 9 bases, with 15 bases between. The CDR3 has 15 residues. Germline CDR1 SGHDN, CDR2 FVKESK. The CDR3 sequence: CASSQVGEGKKKLFF. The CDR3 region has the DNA TGTGCCAGCAGCCAAGTTGGGGAGGGAAAGAAAAAACTGTTTTTT. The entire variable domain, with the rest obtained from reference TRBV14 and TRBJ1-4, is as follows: EAGVTQFPSHSVIEKGQTVTLRCDPISGHDNLYWYRRVMGKEIKFLLHFVKESKQDESGMPNNRFLAERTGGTYSTLKVQPAELEDSGVYFCASSQVGEGKKKLFFGSGTQLSVL.

For the CDR3, the DNA is TGTGCCAGCAGCGTACCCGACAGGGACGGAGCTTTCTTT. It is translated as CASSVPDRDGAFF. The V gene is TRBV9, the J gene TRBJ1-1; 7 positions agree with TRBD1. CDR1 is SGDLS and CDR2 is YYNGEE in the germline V gene. V lost 1 base and J lost 10; bases outside the gene matches: 7. There are 13 residues in the CDR3.

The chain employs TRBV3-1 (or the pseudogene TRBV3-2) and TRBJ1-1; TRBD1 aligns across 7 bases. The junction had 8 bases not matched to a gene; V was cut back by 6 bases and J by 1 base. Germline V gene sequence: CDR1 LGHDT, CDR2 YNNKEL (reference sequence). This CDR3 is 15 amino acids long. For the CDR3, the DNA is TGTGCCAGCAGGCTGGGGACAGACCGGAACACTGAAGCTTTCTTT. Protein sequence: CASRLGTDRNTEAFF.

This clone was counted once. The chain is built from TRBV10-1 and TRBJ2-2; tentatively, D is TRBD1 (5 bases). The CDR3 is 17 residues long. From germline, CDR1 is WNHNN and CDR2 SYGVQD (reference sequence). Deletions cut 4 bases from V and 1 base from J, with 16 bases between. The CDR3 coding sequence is TGCGCCAGCAGTGGGAACCAGGGTGATAAGAACACCGGGGAGCTGTTTTTT. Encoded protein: CASSGNQGDKNTGELFF.

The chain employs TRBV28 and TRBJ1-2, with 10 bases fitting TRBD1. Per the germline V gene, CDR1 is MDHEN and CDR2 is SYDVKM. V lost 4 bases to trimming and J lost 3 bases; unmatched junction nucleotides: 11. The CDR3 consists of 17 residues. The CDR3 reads CASSSPVVGQGYYGYTF. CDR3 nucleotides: TGTGCCAGCAGTTCCCCAGTTGTGGGACAGGGGTACTATGGCTACACCTTC.

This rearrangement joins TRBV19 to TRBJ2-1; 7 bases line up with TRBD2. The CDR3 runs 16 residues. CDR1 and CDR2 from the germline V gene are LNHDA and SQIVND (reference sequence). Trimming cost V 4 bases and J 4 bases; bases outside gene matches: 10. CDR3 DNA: TGTGCCAGTAGTACTCCCTGGGCGGGGGATTACAATGAGCAGTTCTTC. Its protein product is CASSTPWAGDYNEQFF.

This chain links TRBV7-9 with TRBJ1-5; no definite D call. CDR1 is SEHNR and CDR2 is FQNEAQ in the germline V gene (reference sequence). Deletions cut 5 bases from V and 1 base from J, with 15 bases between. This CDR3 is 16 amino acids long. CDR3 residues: CASSGDPGRSNQPQHF. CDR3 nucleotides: TGTGCCAGCAGCGGAGACCCTGGACGAAGCAATCAGCCCCAGCATTTT.

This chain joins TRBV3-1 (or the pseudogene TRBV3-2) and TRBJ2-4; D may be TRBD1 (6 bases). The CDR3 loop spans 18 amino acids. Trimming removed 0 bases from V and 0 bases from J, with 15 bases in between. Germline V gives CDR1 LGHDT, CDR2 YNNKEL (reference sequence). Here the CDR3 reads CASSQEPGTTLAKNIQYF. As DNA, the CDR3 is TGTGCCAGCAGCCAAGAACCCGGGACAACTCTAGCCAAAAACATTCAGTACTTC.

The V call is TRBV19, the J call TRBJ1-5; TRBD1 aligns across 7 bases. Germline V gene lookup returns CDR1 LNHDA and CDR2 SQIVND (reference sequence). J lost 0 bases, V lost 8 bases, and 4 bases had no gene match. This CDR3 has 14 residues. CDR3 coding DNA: TGTGCCAGTTCCGGGACAGCTAGCAATCAGCCCCAGCATTTT. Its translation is CASSGTASNQPQHF.

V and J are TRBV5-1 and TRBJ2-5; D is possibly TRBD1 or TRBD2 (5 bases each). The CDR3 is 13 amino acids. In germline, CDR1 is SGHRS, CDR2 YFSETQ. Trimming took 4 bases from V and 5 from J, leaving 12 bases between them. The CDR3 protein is CASSRDPGETQYF. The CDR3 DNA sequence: TGCGCCAGCAGCAGGGACCCGGGGGAGACCCAGTACTTC.

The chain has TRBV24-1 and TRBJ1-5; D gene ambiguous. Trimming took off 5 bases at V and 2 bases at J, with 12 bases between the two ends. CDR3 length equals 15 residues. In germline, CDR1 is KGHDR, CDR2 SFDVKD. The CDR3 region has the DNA TGTGCCACCAGTGCGGCAGCTGCGGGCAATCAGCCCCAGCATTTT. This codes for CATSAAAAGNQPQHF.

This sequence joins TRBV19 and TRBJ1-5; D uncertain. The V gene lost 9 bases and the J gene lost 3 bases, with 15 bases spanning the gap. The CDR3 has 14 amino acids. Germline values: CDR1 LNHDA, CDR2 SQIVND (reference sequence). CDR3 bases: TGTGCCAGCACCCAAGAAGTCTCCAATCAGCCCCAGCATTTT. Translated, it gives CASTQEVSNQPQHF.